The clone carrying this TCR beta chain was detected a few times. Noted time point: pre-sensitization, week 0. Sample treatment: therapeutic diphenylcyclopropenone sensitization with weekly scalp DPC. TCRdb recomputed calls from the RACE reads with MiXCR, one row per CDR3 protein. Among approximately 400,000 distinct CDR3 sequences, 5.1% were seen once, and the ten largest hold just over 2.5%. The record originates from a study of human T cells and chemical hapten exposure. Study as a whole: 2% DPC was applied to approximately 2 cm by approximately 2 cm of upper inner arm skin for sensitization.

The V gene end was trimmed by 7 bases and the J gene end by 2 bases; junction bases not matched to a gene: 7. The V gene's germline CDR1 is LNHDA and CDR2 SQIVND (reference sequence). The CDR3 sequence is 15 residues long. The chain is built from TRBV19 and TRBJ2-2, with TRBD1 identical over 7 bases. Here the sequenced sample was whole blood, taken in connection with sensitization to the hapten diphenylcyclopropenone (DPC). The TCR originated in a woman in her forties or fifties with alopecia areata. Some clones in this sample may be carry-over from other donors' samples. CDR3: CASTSGTANTGELFF. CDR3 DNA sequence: TGTGCCAGTACCTCCGGGACAGCTAACACCGGGGAGCTGTTTTTT.